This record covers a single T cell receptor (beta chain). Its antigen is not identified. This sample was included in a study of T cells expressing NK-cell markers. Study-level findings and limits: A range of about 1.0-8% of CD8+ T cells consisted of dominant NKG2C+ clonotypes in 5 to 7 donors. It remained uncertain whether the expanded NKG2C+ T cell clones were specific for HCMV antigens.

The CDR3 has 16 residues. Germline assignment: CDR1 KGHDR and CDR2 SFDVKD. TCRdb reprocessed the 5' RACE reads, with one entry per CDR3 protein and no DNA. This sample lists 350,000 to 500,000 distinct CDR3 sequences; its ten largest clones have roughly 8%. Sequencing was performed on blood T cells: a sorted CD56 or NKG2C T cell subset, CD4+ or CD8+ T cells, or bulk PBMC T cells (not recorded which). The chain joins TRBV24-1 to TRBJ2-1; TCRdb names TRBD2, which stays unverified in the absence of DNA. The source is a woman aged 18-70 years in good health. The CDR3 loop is CATSDTDYSSYNEQFF.